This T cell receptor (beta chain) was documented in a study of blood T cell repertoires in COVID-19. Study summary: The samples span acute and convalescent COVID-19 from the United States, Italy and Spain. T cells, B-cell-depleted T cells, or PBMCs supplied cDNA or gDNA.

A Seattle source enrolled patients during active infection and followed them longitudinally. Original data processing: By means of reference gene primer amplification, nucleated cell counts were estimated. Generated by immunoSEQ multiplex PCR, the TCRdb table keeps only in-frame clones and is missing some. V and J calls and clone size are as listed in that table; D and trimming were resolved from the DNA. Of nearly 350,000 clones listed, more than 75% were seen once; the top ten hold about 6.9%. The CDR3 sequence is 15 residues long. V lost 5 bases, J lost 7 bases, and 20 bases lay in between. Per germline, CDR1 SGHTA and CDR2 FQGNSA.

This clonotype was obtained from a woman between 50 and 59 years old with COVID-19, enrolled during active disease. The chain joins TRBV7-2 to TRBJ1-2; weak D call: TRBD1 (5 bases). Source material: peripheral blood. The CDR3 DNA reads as TGTGCCAGCAGCACTTATTTGGGGCTGGGGGGTGGCTACACCTTC. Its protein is CASSTYLGLGGGYTF.